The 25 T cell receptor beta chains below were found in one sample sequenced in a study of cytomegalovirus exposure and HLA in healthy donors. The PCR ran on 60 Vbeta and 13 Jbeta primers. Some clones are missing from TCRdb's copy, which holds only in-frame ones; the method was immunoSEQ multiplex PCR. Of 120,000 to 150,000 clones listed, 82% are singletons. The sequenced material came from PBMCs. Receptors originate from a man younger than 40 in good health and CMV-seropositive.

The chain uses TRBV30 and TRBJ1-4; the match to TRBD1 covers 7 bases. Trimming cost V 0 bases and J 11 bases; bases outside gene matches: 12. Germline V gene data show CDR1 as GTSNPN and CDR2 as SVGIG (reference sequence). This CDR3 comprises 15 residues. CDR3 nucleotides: TGTGCCTGGAGTGTTGCCGGTCAGGGGGTGCTTAAACTGTTTTTT. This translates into CAWSVAGQGVLKLFF. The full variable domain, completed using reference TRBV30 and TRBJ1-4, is SQTIHQWPATLVQPVGSPLSLECTVEGTSNPNLYWYRQAAGRGLQLLFYSVGIGQISSEVPQNLSASRPQDRQFILSSKKLLLSDSGFYLCAWSVAGQGVLKLFFGSGTQLSVL.

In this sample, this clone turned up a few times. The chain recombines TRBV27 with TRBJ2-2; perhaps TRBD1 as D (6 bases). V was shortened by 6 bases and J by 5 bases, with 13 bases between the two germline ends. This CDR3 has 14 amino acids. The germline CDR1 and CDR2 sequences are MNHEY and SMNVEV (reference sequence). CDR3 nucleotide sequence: TGTGCCAGCAGGCCCTCGACAGGTACCGGGGAGCTGTTTTTT. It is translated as CASRPSTGTGELFF.

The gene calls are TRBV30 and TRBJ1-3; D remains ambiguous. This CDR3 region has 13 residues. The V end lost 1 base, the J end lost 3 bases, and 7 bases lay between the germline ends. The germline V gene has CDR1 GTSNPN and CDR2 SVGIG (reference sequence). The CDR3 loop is CAWSGRGGNTIYF. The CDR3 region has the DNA TGTGCCTGGAGTGGACGAGGTGGAAACACCATATATTTT. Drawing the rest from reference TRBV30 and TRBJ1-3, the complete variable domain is SQTIHQWPATLVQPVGSPLSLECTVEGTSNPNLYWYRQAAGRGLQLLFYSVGIGQISSEVPQNLSASRPQDRQFILSSKKLLLSDSGFYLCAWSGRGGNTIYFGEGSWLTVV.

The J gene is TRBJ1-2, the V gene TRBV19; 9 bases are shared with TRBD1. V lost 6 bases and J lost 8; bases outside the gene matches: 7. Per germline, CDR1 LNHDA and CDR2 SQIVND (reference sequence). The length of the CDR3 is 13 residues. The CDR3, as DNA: TGTGCCAGTAGCGCCGGGACAGGGCTCGGCTACACCTTC. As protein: CASSAGTGLGYTF. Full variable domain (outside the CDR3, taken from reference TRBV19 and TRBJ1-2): DGGITQSPKYLFRKEGQNVTLSCEQNLNHDAMYWYRQDPGQGLRLIYYSQIVNDFQKGDIAEGYSVSREKKESFPLTVTSAQKNPTAFYLCASSAGTGLGYTFGSGTRLTVV.

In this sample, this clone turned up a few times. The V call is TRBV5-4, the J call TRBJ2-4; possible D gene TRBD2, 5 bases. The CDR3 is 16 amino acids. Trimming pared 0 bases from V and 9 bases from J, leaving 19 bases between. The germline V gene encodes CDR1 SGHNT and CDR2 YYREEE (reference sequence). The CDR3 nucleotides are TGTGCCAGCAGCTTGGCGGACTCTTTTATTCAAGGCATTCAGTACTTC. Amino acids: CASSLADSFIQGIQYF.

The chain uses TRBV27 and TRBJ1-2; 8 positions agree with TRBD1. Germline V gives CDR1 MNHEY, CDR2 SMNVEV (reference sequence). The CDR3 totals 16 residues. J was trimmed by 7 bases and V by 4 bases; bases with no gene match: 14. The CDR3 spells CASSYTYGQGVGGYTF. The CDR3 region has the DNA TGTGCCAGCAGTTACACGTACGGACAGGGAGTAGGTGGCTACACCTTC.

CDR3: CAIGDRGETQYF. DNA of the CDR3: TGTGCCATTGGGGACAGGGGAGAGACCCAGTACTTC. The chain couples TRBV7-9 to TRBJ2-5; TRBD1 aligns across 10 bases. The CDR3 is 12 amino acids. The V gene end was trimmed by 10 bases and the J gene end by 4 bases; junction bases not matched to a gene: 3. Germline assignment: CDR1 SEHNR and CDR2 FQNEAQ (reference sequence). Complete variable domain (other parts from reference TRBV7-9 and TRBJ2-5): DTGVSQNPRHKITKRGQNVTFRCDPISEHNRLYWYRQTLGQGPEFLTYFQNEAQLEKSRLLSDRFSAERPKGSFSTLEIQRTEQGDSAMYLCAIGDRGETQYFGPGTRLLVL.

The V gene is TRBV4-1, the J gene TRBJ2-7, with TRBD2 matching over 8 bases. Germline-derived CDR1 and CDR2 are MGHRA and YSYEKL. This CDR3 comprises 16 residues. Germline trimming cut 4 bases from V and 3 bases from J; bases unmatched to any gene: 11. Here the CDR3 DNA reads TGCGCCAGCAGCCTTACCAAACCGGGACTAGGCTACGAGCAGTACTTC. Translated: CASSLTKPGLGYEQYF.

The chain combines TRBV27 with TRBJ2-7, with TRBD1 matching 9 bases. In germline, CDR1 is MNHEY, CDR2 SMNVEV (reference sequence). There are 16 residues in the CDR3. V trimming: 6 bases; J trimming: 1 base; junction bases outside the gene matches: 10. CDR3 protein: CASSTGTGPSSYEQYF. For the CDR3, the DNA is TGTGCCAGCAGCACCGGGACAGGGCCCTCGTCCTACGAGCAGTACTTC.

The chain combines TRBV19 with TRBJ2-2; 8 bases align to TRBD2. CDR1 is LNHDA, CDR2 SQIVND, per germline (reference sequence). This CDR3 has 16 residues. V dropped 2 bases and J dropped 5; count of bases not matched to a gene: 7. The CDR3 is CASSIKLAVKTGELFF. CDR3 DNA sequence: TGTGCCAGTAGTATAAAACTAGCGGTCAAAACCGGGGAGCTGTTTTTT.

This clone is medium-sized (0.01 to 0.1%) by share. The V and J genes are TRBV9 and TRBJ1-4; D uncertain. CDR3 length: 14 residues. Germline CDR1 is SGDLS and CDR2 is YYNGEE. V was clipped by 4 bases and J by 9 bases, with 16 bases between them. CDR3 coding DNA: TGTGCCAGCAGCCTAGAACCGGGATCCCAAAAACTGTTTTTT. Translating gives CASSLEPGSQKLFF.

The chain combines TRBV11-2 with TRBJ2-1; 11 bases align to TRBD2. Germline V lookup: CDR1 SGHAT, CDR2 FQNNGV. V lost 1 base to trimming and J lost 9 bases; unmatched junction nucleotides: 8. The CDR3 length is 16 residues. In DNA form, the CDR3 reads TGTGCCAGCAGCTTAGGTGGGGCTAGCGGGGGGCCTGAGCAGTTCTTC. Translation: CASSLGGASGGPEQFF.

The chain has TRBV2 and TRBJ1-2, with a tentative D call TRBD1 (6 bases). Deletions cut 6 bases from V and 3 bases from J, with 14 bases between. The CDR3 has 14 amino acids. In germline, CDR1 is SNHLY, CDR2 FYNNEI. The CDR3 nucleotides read TGTGCCAGCAGCAATCAGGGGCTTCACTATGGCTACACCTTC. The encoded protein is CASSNQGLHYGYTF.

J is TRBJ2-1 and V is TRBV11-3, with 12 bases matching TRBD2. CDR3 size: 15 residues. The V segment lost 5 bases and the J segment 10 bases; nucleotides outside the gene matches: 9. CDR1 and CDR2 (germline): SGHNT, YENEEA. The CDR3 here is CASSDTGTSGFEQFF. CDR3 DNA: TGTGCCAGCAGCGATACCGGGACTAGCGGGTTCGAGCAGTTCTTC.

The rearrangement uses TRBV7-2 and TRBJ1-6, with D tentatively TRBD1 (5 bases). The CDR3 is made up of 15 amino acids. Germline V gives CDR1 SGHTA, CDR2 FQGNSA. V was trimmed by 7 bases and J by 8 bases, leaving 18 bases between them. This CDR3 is CASTPSAGLYSPLHF. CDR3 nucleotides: TGTGCCAGCACCCCCAGCGCGGGGCTCTATTCACCCCTCCACTTT.

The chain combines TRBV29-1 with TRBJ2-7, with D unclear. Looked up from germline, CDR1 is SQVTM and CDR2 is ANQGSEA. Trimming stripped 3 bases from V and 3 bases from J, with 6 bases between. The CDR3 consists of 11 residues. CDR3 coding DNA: TGCAGCGTTGACGACAACTACGAGCAGTACTTC. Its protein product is CSVDDNYEQYF.

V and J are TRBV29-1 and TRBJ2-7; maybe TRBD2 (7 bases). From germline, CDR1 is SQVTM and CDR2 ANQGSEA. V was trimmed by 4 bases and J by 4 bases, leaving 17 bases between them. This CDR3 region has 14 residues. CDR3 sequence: CSVAGGSFGYEQYF. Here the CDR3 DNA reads TGCAGCGTTGCGGGGGGCTCCTTCGGGTACGAGCAGTACTTC.

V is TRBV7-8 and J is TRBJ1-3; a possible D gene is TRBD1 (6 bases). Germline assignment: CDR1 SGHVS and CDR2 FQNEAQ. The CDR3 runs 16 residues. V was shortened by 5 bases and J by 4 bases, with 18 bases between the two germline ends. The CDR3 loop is CASSDHPGQLGNTIYF. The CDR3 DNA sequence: TGTGCCAGCAGCGACCACCCTGGACAGTTAGGAAACACCATATATTTT.

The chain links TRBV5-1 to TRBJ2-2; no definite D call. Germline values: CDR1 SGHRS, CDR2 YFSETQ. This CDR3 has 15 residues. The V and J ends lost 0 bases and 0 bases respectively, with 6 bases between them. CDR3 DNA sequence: TGCGCCAGCAGCTTGGCAACGGCGAACACCGGGGAGCTGTTTTTT. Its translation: CASSLATANTGELFF. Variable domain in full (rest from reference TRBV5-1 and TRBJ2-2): KAGVTQTPRYLIKTRGQQVTLSCSPISGHRSVSWYQQTPGQGLQFLFEYFSETQRNKGNFPGRFSGRQFSNSRSEMNVSTLELGDSALYLCASSLATANTGELFFGEGSRLTVL.

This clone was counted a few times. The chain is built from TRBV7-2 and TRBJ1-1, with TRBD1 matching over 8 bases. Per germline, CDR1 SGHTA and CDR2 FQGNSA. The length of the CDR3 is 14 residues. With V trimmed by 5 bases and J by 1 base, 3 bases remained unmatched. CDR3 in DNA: TGTGCCAGCAGCAGAGGACAGGGGAACACTGAAGCTTTCTTT. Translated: CASSRGQGNTEAFF. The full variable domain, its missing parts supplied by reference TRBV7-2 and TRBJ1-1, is GAGVSQSPSNKVTEKGKDVELRCDPISGHTALYWYRQSLGQGLEFLIYFQGNSAPDKSGLPSDRFSAERTGGSVSTLTIQRTQQEDSAVYLCASSRGQGNTEAFFGQGTRLTVV.

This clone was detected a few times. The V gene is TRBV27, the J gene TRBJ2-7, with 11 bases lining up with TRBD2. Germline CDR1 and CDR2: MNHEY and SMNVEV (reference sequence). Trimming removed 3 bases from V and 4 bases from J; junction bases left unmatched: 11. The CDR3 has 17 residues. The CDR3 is CASSFRLDTSGSYEQYF. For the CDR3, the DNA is TGTGCCAGCAGTTTTAGATTGGATACTAGCGGGAGTTACGAGCAGTACTTC.

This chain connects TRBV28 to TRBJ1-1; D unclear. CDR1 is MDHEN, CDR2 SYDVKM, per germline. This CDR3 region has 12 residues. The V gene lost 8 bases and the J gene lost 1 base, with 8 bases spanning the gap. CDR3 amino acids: CASLRENTEAFF. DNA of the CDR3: TGTGCCAGCCTAAGAGAGAACACTGAAGCTTTCTTT.

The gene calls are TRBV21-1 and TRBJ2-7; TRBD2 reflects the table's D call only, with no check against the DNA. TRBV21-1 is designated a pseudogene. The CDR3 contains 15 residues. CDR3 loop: CASSMGSGSNYEQYF. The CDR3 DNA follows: TGTGCCAGCAGCATGGGTAGCGGGAGTAACTACGAGCAGTACTTC.

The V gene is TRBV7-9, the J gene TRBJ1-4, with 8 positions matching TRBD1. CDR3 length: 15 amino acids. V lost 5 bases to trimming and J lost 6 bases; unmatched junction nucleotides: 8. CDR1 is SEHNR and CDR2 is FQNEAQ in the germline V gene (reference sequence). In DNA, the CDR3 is TGTGCCAGCAGCCGGGGACAGGCCTCCTATGAAAAACTGTTTTTT. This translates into CASSRGQASYEKLFF.

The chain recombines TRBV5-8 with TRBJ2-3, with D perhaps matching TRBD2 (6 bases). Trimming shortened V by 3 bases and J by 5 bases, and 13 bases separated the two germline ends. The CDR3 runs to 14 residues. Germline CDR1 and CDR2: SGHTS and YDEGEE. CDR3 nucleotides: TGTGCCAGCAGCTCCGGGAGTAAGCGAGATACGCAGTATTTT. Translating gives CASSSGSKRDTQYF. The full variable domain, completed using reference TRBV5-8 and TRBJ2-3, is EAGVTQSPTHLIKTRGQQATLRCSPISGHTSVYWYQQALGLGLQFLLWYDEGEERNRGNFPPRFSGRQFPNYSSELNVNALELEDSALYLCASSSGSKRDTQYFGPGTRLTVL.